What follows are 18 T cell receptor beta chains derived from one specimen sequenced in a study of blood T cell repertoires in COVID-19. Clones were sequenced by immunoSEQ multiplex PCR, and TCRdb holds only the in-frame ones, with some missing. The sample includes 55,000 to 90,000 clones, approximately 77% of them seen just once. The specimen sequenced was peripheral blood. The receptors here all came from a woman in her seventies with acute or convalescent COVID-19.

The chain joins TRBV5-8 to TRBJ2-1; TRBD2 aligns across 10 bases. The CDR3 covers 15 residues. The V and J ends lost 2 bases and 5 bases, in that order; junction bases with no gene match: 4. CDR1 and CDR2 from the germline V gene are SGHTS and YDEGEE. DNA for the CDR3: TGTGCCAGCAGCTTCGGGACTAGCGATAACAATGAGCAGTTCTTC. Encoded protein: CASSFGTSDNNEQFF.

Written as DNA, the CDR3 is TGTGCCAGCAGCTCCCTCAGCGGACAGGGGGGCCTTAATGAAGCTTTCTTT. This gives the protein CASSSLSGQGGLNEAFF. The chain has TRBV7-8 and TRBJ1-1; 10 nucleotides agree with TRBD1. Germline V gene sequence: CDR1 SGHVS, CDR2 FQNEAQ. CDR3 length equals 17 residues. Losses at the gene ends were 4 bases for V and 7 bases for J; bases not matched to a gene: 15.

This clone was counted a few times. This chain links TRBV6-5 with TRBJ2-3; D unresolved. Germline CDR1 MNHEY, CDR2 SVGAGI. The CDR3 covers 13 residues. Trimming took off 7 bases at V and 3 bases at J, with 11 bases between the two ends. The DNA of the CDR3 is TGTGCCAGCAACTATTTACGGACAGATACGCAGTATTTT. Translation: CASNYLRTDTQYF.

The DNA for the CDR3 is TGTGCCTGGAGTGTACAGGGCAGTCTCCTCTATGGCTACACCTTC. Protein: CAWSVQGSLLYGYTF. The chain is built from TRBV30 and TRBJ1-2; the D gene is possibly TRBD1 (6 bases). With 0 bases removed from V and 4 bases from J, the gap between germline ends came to 15 bases. CDR1 GTSNPN and CDR2 SVGIG come from the germline V gene (reference sequence). The CDR3 is 15 amino acids.

The J gene is TRBJ2-2, the V gene TRBV27, with 9 bases fitting TRBD1. This CDR3 is 15 amino acids long. V lost 5 bases to trimming and J lost 4 bases; unmatched junction nucleotides: 5. Germline V CDR1 and CDR2: MNHEY, SMNVEV (reference sequence). The CDR3 region is CASSQQGAGTGELFF. CDR3 DNA: TGTGCCAGCAGTCAACAGGGGGCCGGCACCGGGGAGCTGTTTTTT.

A few counts support this clone. The chain couples TRBV12-3 or TRBV12-4 to TRBJ2-4; no clear D. The CDR3 spans 13 residues. V dropped 6 bases and J dropped 2 bases, with 8 bases sitting between them. The CDR3 protein is CASRGPSKNIQYF. The CDR3 DNA sequence: TGTGCCAGCAGGGGCCCGTCCAAAAACATTCAGTACTTC.

V and J are TRBV6-6 and TRBJ1-4; D ambiguous. With 10 bases removed from V and 11 bases from J, the gap between germline ends came to 20 bases. This CDR3 is 13 amino acids long. The germline V gene has CDR1 MNHNY and CDR2 SVGAGI (reference sequence). Here the CDR3 DNA reads TGTGCCACCAAATTAGAGGTACCCGGGAAACTGTTTTTT. This translates into CATKLEVPGKLFF.

Sample share makes this clone medium-sized. J is TRBJ2-7 and V is TRBV29-1; the D gene is possibly TRBD2 (6 bases). V shed 4 bases and J shed 5 bases, with 12 bases lying between them. Germline V gives CDR1 SQVTM, CDR2 ANQGSEA. CDR3 size: 12 residues. This chain's CDR3 is CSVAEGLHEQYF. The CDR3 DNA sequence: TGCAGCGTTGCGGAGGGCCTCCACGAGCAGTACTTC.

For the CDR3, the DNA is TGTGCCAGCATTCCGATCTTAGCCCCGAACACTGAAGCTTTCTTT. Its translation is CASIPILAPNTEAFF. This rearrangement joins TRBV2 to TRBJ1-1; D unresolved. Trimming removed 7 bases at V and 1 base at J, with 16 bases between. Germline-derived CDR1 and CDR2 are SNHLY and FYNNEI. This CDR3 has 15 amino acids.

The chain combines TRBV15 with TRBJ1-1; no reliable D call. Trimming removed 8 bases from V and 1 base from J, with 11 bases in between. The CDR3 consists of 13 residues. Germline CDR1 reads LNHNV; CDR2 reads YYDKDF (reference sequence). DNA for the CDR3: TGTGCCACCGCTCAAAGAGAGAACACTGAAGCTTTCTTT. Protein sequence: CATAQRENTEAFF.

This chain links TRBV24-1 with TRBJ2-3; 13 bases map to TRBD2. The length of the CDR3 is 19 residues. Trimming cost V 0 bases and J 0 bases; bases outside gene matches: 5. CDR1 and CDR2 (germline): KGHDR, SFDVKD. The DNA of the CDR3 is TGTGCCACCAGTGATTTGAAGAGGACTAGCGGGGGTAGCACAGATACGCAGTATTTT. Amino acid sequence: CATSDLKRTSGGSTDTQYF.

V gene TRBV5-6 combines with J gene TRBJ2-7; the match to TRBD1 covers 8 bases. Germline V gene lookup returns CDR1 SGHDT and CDR2 YYEEEE. With 6 bases clipped from V and 3 bases from J, the junction kept 8 bases outside the gene matches. The CDR3 consists of 14 residues. CDR3 in DNA: TGTGCCAGCAATGGACAGGGAGATTACTACGAGCAGTACTTC. Its translation: CASNGQGDYYEQYF.

V usage is TRBV11-2 and J usage is TRBJ2-3; D is uncertain. Trimming removed 5 bases at V and 1 base at J, with 10 bases between. This CDR3 has 14 residues. From germline, CDR1 is SGHAT and CDR2 FQNNGV. The CDR3 loop reads CASSVDRGTDTQYF. CDR3 DNA: TGTGCCAGCAGCGTCGACCGGGGCACAGATACGCAGTATTTT.

The gene calls are TRBV4-1 and TRBJ2-7, with 8 bases aligning to TRBD1. From germline, CDR1 is MGHRA and CDR2 YSYEKL. With V trimmed by 0 bases and J by 7 bases, 5 bases remained unmatched. The CDR3 consists of 14 residues. The CDR3 nucleotides read TGCGCCAGCAGCCAAGACAGGGGGCTAAGAGAGCAGTACTTC. Translating gives CASSQDRGLREQYF.

The J gene is TRBJ1-5, the V gene TRBV19; 8 nucleotides match TRBD1. This CDR3 has 15 amino acids. Germline lookup yields CDR1 LNHDA and CDR2 SQIVND (reference sequence). The V gene end was trimmed by 9 bases and the J gene end by 5 bases; junction bases not matched to a gene: 12. The CDR3 coding sequence is TGTGCCAGCCAAACCGCGACAGGGGTGTATCAGCCCCAGCATTTT. Residues: CASQTATGVYQPQHF.

This chain joins TRBV18 and TRBJ1-3; 7 bases line up with TRBD1. Unmatched junction bases numbered 5, after V lost 4 bases and J lost 8 bases. The CDR3 sequence is 13 residues long. CDR1 KGHSH and CDR2 LQKENI come from the germline V gene. CDR3 sequence: CASSQGAKDTIYF. The CDR3 nucleotides read TGTGCCAGCTCACAGGGGGCGAAGGACACCATATATTTT.

Concerning this clone: One end of the junction varies from germline; a read error may be responsible. The chain employs TRBV18 and TRBJ2-6, with TRBD1 as a possible D gene (6 bases). There are 17 residues in the CDR3. The germline V gene encodes CDR1 KGHSH and CDR2 LQKENI. CDR3 sequence (DNA): TGTGCCTGCTCACCCGGGACACACGGCTCTGGGGCCAACGTCCTGACTTTC. It translates to CACSPGTHGSGANVLTF.

CDR3 DNA: TGTGCCAGCAGCTTCCGAGCGGGGTCTCCAGATACGCAGTATTTT. Translation gives CASSFRAGSPDTQYF. The chain carries TRBV9 and TRBJ2-3; 7 positions match TRBD2. Germline values: CDR1 SGDLS, CDR2 YYNGEE. The CDR3 runs 15 residues. With 4 bases clipped from V and 4 bases from J, the junction kept 9 bases outside the gene matches.